A selection of T cell receptor beta chains follows, all from one sample in a study of OX40 agonist ivuxolimab in advanced cancers. Only in-frame clones appear in the TCRdb table, and some are missing; sequencing was by immunoSEQ multiplex PCR. The repertoire holds about 19,000 clones, with about 77% as singletons. Sequencing used CD4+ or CD8+ T cells sorted from blood, obtained in a trial of the OX40 agonist ivuxolimab. These receptors were collected from an adult with an advanced solid tumor such as melanoma, head and neck, liver or kidney cancer. Each CDR3 is given with its conserved first and last residue.

V gene,J gene,CDR3 protein
TRBV9,TRBJ2-1,CASSRRTGYNEQFF
TRBV2,TRBJ2-2,CASSELAELFF
TRBV27,TRBJ1-2,CASSGQGANYGYTF
TRBV5-8,TRBJ1-1,CASSWDGGRTEAFF
TRBV21-1,TRBJ2-7,CASSKEGSTSYEQYF
TRBV27,TRBJ1-1,CASSLVGGTEAFF
TRBV27,TRBJ1-1,CASSLGRGTEAFF
TRBV27,TRBJ2-6,CASSLGPGIGANVLTF
TRBV7-9,TRBJ2-7,CASSLTSYSSYEQYF
TRBV7-2,TRBJ2-3,CASSRLGSTDTQYF
TRBV6-5,TRBJ1-2,CASSYSYRAYGYTF
TRBV6-5,TRBJ1-1,CASSYIRQGEAFF
TRBV6-5,TRBJ2-1,CASWTVYNEQFF
TRBV6-5,TRBJ2-2,CASSFMDSLNTGELFF
TRBV7-9,TRBJ2-7,CASSLNGATSYEQYF
TRBV10-3,TRBJ1-1,CAISEEGDTEAFF
TRBV5-6,TRBJ1-1,CASSSTTEAFF
TRBV19,TRBJ1-1,CASNLGQAPDTEAFF
TRBV9,TRBJ2-2,CASSSGQGRTGELFF
TRBV9,TRBJ2-7,CASSDTGTEQYF
TRBV7-2,TRBJ1-5,CASSLSYRLEYQPQHF
TRBV27,TRBJ1-4,CASSLDRGEKLFF
TRBV7-9,TRBJ2-3,CASSSPVDRITDTQYF
TRBV28,TRBJ2-7,CASTIRQGLSYEQYF
TRBV7-8,TRBJ2-5,CASSLGAAGGLETQYF
TRBV6-6,TRBJ1-1,CALLVGTWTFF
TRBV30,TRBJ2-7,CAWSPREISYEQYF
TRBV7-3,TRBJ2-2,CASSPGQETGELFF
TRBV5-6,TRBJ1-1,CASSLVGTGHEAFF
TRBV5-1,TRBJ2-3,CAGRLDSADTQYF
TRBV9,TRBJ1-1,CASSARGQGALISEAFF
TRBV7-7,TRBJ2-7,CASSSGPGADEQYF
TRBV12-5,TRBJ2-5,CASGHRGNQETQYF
TRBV18,TRBJ2-1,CASSPVGLPNEQFF
TRBV9,TRBJ2-1,CASSKGTSVYNEQFF
TRBV5-4,TRBJ2-7,CASSHLGGGAYEQYF
TRBV18,TRBJ2-7,CASSRPEDLSYEQYF
TRBV5-6,TRBJ2-3,CASSFSVSSTDTQYF
TRBV19,TRBJ1-4,CASTNRTRRGEKLFF
TRBV19,TRBJ2-2,CASSILNTGELFF
TRBV18,TRBJ2-7,CASSFGGTGYEQYF
TRBV2,TRBJ1-1,CASRGTGTGLAFF
TRBV27,TRBJ2-7,CASSTSRSSYEQYF
TRBV5-4,TRBJ2-3,CASNPGLVADTQYF
TRBV27,TRBJ1-6,CASTTGQGANSPLHF
TRBV7-6,TRBJ1-4,CASSFGATNEKLFF
TRBV15,TRBJ1-1,CATSRELNTEAFF
TRBV11-2,TRBJ2-3,CASSLASGGFTDTQYF
TRBV29-1,TRBJ2-7,CSVGTAYEQYF
TRBV18,TRBJ2-1,CASSSTGYSYNEQFF
TRBV27,TRBJ2-1,CASSFYNEQFF
TRBV27,TRBJ2-6,CASSLSAHRSGANVLTF
TRBV19,TRBJ2-7,CASSGTGQSYEQYF
TRBV18,TRBJ2-7,CASSDPPGLASYEQYF
TRBV5-6,TRBJ2-1,CASSLSAGGAYNEQFF
TRBV2,-,CASSVYRSATDEQYF
TRBV5-6,TRBJ1-1,CASSLLGRTEAFF
TRBV7-9,TRBJ2-1,CASSLGLAGSSYNEQFF